This T cell receptor beta chain was retrieved from a study of human T cells and chemical hapten exposure. General study points: There was alopecia in the donors, so their immune response may differ from that of healthy people.

This clonotype was recorded a few times. Its specificity is not known. The trim removed 5 bases at V and 4 bases at J, leaving 9 bases unmatched. This CDR3 comprises 16 residues. Germline V gene data show CDR1 as SEHNR and CDR2 as FQNEAQ (reference sequence). The study's library attached unique molecular identifiers to single cDNA molecules. TCRdb passed the RACE reads through MiXCR, listing each CDR3 protein once. This table has roughly 40,000 distinct CDR3 sequences, around a tenth appearing once. The time point was: patch test 2, 6 weeks after DPC sensitization. The treatment was: therapeutic diphenylcyclopropenone sensitization with weekly scalp DPC. It was unfractionated whole blood from which total RNA was extracted.

The sequencing used whole blood, collected in connection with sensitization to the hapten diphenylcyclopropenone (DPC). The chain couples TRBV7-9 to TRBJ2-3; 10 nucleotides match TRBD2. This receptor was obtained from a woman in her twenties or thirties with alopecia areata. Some clones in this sample may be carry-over from other donors' samples. The CDR3: CASSPGAGGPADTQYF. The CDR3 coding sequence is TGTGCCAGCAGCCCGGGAGCGGGGGGGCCCGCAGATACGCAGTATTTT.